This entry describes one TCR beta chain. These data come from a study of CD8 T cells in Susac syndrome. The CDR3 is made up of 16 amino acids. Trimming removed 5 bases from V and 1 base from J, with 19 bases in between. Germline V CDR1 and CDR2: DFQATT, SNEGSKA (reference sequence). A quantity of about 0.5 to 1 ug RNA underwent reverse transcription using random hexamers. Each CDR3 protein is one row after TCRdb ran MiXCR on the immunoSEQ multiplex PCR reads. The table records 150,000 to 200,000 distinct CDR3 sequences, 95% of them present only once. The chain is built from TRBV20-1 and TRBJ2-3, with D maybe TRBD2 (6 bases). Sequenced sample: CD4+ T cells from PBMCs. The TCR sequence derives from a human donor with multiple sclerosis. The CDR3 DNA follows: TGCAGTGCTCCCGATTTCGACCGGAGGGGCACAGATACGCAGTATTTT. Amino acids: CSAPDFDRRGTDTQYF.